This T cell receptor (beta chain) was sequenced during a study of a mutant IDH1 vaccine in newly diagnosed glioma. Generated by immunoSEQ multiplex PCR, the TCRdb table keeps only in-frame clones and is missing some. The sample gives under 40,000 clones, 81% of which show up once; over 15% is in the top ten. Time point reported: week 35, safety follow-up. The content of each vaccine dose was 300 ug of mutant IDH1 20-mer peptide, and topical imiquimod accompanied it. About this clone itself: Antigen specificity is unknown.

V lost 6 bases and J lost 2; bases outside the gene matches: 10. Germline loops: CDR1 MNHNY, CDR2 SVGAGI (reference sequence). The CDR3 has 15 amino acids. This TCR came from a man aged 25-45 years with glioma. The chain joins TRBV6-6 to TRBJ2-7; 7 positions agree with TRBD2. Sequenced here: PBMCs, sampled from a glioma patient whose treatment included an IDH1 peptide vaccine. CDR3 nucleotide sequence: TGTGCCAGCAGCCCCGGGGGGAGTAAGGCCTACGAGCAGTACTTC. It encodes CASSPGGSKAYEQYF.